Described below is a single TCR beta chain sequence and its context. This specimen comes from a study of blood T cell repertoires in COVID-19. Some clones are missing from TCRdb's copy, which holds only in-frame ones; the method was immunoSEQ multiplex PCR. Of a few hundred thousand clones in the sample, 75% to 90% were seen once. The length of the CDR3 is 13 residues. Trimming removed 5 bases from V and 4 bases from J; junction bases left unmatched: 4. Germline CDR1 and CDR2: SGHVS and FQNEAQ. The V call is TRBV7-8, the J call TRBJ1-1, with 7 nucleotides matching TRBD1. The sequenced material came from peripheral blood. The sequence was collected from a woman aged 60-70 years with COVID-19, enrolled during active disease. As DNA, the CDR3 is TGTGCCAGCAGCGCAGGGACAGCCACTGAAGCTTTCTTT. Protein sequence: CASSAGTATEAFF.